A single sample gave rise to the 29 T cell receptor beta chains below, sequenced in a study of OX40 agonist ivuxolimab in advanced cancers. Data came from immunoSEQ multiplex PCR; TCRdb stores just in-frame clones and leaves some out. The sample lists about 75,000 clones, roughly nine tenths occurring once. Sequencing was performed on CD4+ or CD8+ T cells sorted from blood, taken in a trial of the OX40 agonist ivuxolimab. The receptors come from an adult with an advanced solid tumor such as melanoma, head and neck, liver or kidney cancer.

This chain connects TRBV5-1 to TRBJ1-1, with D hard to call. Trimming took 0 bases from V and 6 from J, leaving 12 bases between them. Per germline, CDR1 SGHRS and CDR2 YFSETQ. This CDR3 contains 14 residues. CDR3: CASSLASKAAEAFF. DNA for the CDR3: TGCGCCAGCAGCTTGGCCTCTAAGGCAGCTGAAGCTTTCTTT.

The chain employs TRBV29-1 and TRBJ1-6; D not resolved. CDR3 size: 14 residues. Germline V CDR1 and CDR2: SQVTM, ANQGSEA. CDR3 residues: CRASQDPTNSPLHF. CDR3 coding DNA: TGCAGAGCCTCCCAGGACCCCACTAATTCACCCCTCCACTTT.

This chain links TRBV19 with TRBJ2-7; weak D call: TRBD1 (5 bases). Germline V gives CDR1 LNHDA, CDR2 SQIVND (reference sequence). The CDR3 length is 16 residues. V lost 7 bases to trimming and J lost 0 bases, with 19 bases between them. Here the CDR3 reads CASNRAAGQSSYEQYF. The CDR3 nucleotides are TGTGCCAGTAATCGGGCGGCAGGGCAGAGCTCCTACGAGCAGTACTTC.

The chain recombines TRBV6-5 with TRBJ1-6, with D perhaps TRBD1 (6 bases). Germline V lookup: CDR1 MNHEY, CDR2 SVGAGI. This CDR3 contains 16 residues. V was trimmed by 0 bases and J by 7 bases, leaving 13 bases between them. The CDR3: CASSYSRQVNNSPLHF. For the CDR3, the DNA is TGTGCCAGCAGTTACTCGAGACAGGTCAACAATTCACCCCTCCACTTT.

The V call is TRBV28, the J call TRBJ1-1, with 12 positions matching TRBD1. Per germline, CDR1 MDHEN and CDR2 SYDVKM. Germline trimming cut 0 bases from V and 5 bases from J; bases unmatched to any gene: 7. The CDR3 runs 17 residues. The CDR3 reads CASSLWGQGAFGTEAFF. The CDR3, as DNA: TGTGCCAGCAGTTTATGGGGACAGGGGGCTTTCGGAACTGAAGCTTTCTTT.

This sequence joins TRBV6-5 and TRBJ2-7; 12 bases match TRBD2. The CDR3 is 15 amino acids. CDR1 and CDR2 from the germline V gene are MNHEY and SVGAGI. The ends lost 6 bases at V and 3 bases at J; junction bases unmatched: 6. The CDR3 nucleotides are TGTGCCAGCAGGGTGACTAGCGGGGGTGTCTACGAGCAGTACTTC. It specifies CASRVTSGGVYEQYF.

The rearrangement links TRBV13 to TRBJ2-7; 7 bases fit TRBD1. Germline values: CDR1 PRHDT, CDR2 FYEKMQ (reference sequence). With 5 bases clipped from V and 4 bases from J, the junction kept 11 bases outside the gene matches. The CDR3 has 15 amino acids. The CDR3 nucleotides read TGTGCCAGCAGCCGAAGGGGACAGACGTTATACGAGCAGTACTTC. Translation: CASSRRGQTLYEQYF.

The chain couples TRBV19 to TRBJ1-4; D is unresolved. The germline CDR1 and CDR2 sequences are LNHDA and SQIVND (reference sequence). This CDR3 is 13 amino acids long. Trimming took off 6 bases at V and 8 bases at J, with 13 bases between the two ends. For the CDR3, the DNA is TGTGCCAGTAGGAGCGCCGATGACGAAAAACTGTTTTTT. This sequence encodes CASRSADDEKLFF.

The rearrangement uses TRBV18 and TRBJ1-1; no reliable D call. Germline loops: CDR1 KGHSH, CDR2 LQKENI. V lost 6 bases and J 4 bases, leaving 12 bases between the germline ends. The CDR3 contains 13 residues. The CDR3 DNA reads as TGTGCCAGCTCTTCGCGGGAGTCCACTGAAGCTTTCTTT. Its protein product is CASSSRESTEAFF.

The genes are TRBV2 and TRBJ2-2, with a possible D match to TRBD2 (5 bases). The CDR3 extends over 15 amino acids. Trimming pared 7 bases from V and 2 bases from J, leaving 14 bases between. Germline V lookup: CDR1 SNHLY, CDR2 FYNNEI. The CDR3 DNA sequence: TGTGCCAGCATGCTGACTAATTTAAACACCGGGGAGCTGTTTTTT. As protein: CASMLTNLNTGELFF.

The chain employs TRBV5-1 and TRBJ1-1; no definite D call. Germline V gene lookup returns CDR1 SGHRS and CDR2 YFSETQ. V gave up 1 base and J gave up 1 base, with 5 bases separating them. This CDR3 is built from 13 residues. CDR3: CASSLTPNTEAFF. In DNA, the CDR3 is TGCGCCAGCAGCTTGACTCCGAACACTGAAGCTTTCTTT.

The V and J genes are TRBV5-4 and TRBJ2-6; TRBD1 might be the D (6 bases). Trimming took 4 bases from V and 1 from J, leaving 12 bases between them. Germline V lookup: CDR1 SGHNT, CDR2 YYREEE (reference sequence). This CDR3 comprises 16 residues. In DNA, the CDR3 is TGTGCCAGCAGCCTCCTACAGGGTTCTGGGGCCAACGTCCTGACTTTC. This sequence encodes CASSLLQGSGANVLTF.

There are a few counts of this clone. This chain connects TRBV19 to TRBJ1-1, with no clear D. The CDR3 length is 13 residues. The germline gives CDR1 LNHDA, CDR2 SQIVND (reference sequence). V shed 0 bases and J shed 3 bases, with 5 bases lying between them. The CDR3 reads CASSIDDDTEAFF. CDR3 sequence (DNA): TGTGCCAGTAGTATAGATGACGACACTGAAGCTTTCTTT.

The chain carries TRBV6-5 and TRBJ2-7; 8 bases align to TRBD2. CDR3 length: 15 residues. V lost 0 bases and J lost 2; bases outside the gene matches: 3. CDR1 and CDR2 (germline): MNHEY, SVGAGI. Written as DNA, the CDR3 is TGTGCCAGCAGTTACTCCGGGGGGGAAACCTACGAGCAGTACTTC. Translation gives CASSYSGGETYEQYF.

This clone came up once. The rearrangement links TRBV5-1 to TRBJ1-1; D is undetermined. The germline gives CDR1 SGHRS, CDR2 YFSETQ. The length of the CDR3 is 13 residues. The V gene lost 3 bases and the J gene lost 8 bases, with 14 bases spanning the gap. CDR3 sequence reads: CASSSPFDGEAFF. The CDR3 nucleotides read TGCGCCAGCAGCTCCCCTTTCGACGGGGAAGCTTTCTTT.

The CDR3 DNA sequence: TGTGCCAGCAGCCCTCTACGGGCAGGGCGGGCCGAAGAGACCCAGTACTTC. Its translation is CASSPLRAGRAEETQYF. The chain joins TRBV5-4 to TRBJ2-5; the D call may be TRBD1 or TRBD2 (5 bases each). The ends were cut back, 4 bases at V and 3 bases at J, with 22 bases in the middle. This CDR3 comprises 17 residues. Per germline, CDR1 SGHNT and CDR2 YYREEE (reference sequence).

As concerns this clone: This may arise from a read error, as a much more abundant clone is one base away. CDR3 sequence reads: CANSLGGNEQYF. DNA of the CDR3: TGTGCCAACAGCTTAGGAGGCAACGAGCAGTACTTC. The rearrangement links TRBV7-8 to TRBJ2-7, with D tentatively TRBD2 (5 bases). Germline lookup yields CDR1 SGHVS and CDR2 FQNEAQ. The CDR3 covers 12 residues.

The V and J genes are TRBV25-1 and TRBJ2-7; 8 bases align to TRBD1. In germline, CDR1 is MGHDK, CDR2 SYGVNS. This CDR3 has 14 amino acids. The ends lost 2 bases at V and 2 bases at J; junction bases unmatched: 2. CDR3 sequence reads: CASSEPGGAYEQYF. The CDR3 nucleotides are TGTGCCAGCAGTGAACCAGGGGGCGCCTACGAGCAGTACTTC.

V usage is TRBV28 and J usage is TRBJ2-5; 9 bases align to TRBD2. The V segment lost 2 bases and the J segment 3 bases; nucleotides outside the gene matches: 10. The germline V gene has CDR1 MDHEN and CDR2 SYDVKM. CDR3 size: 17 residues. This CDR3 is CASSLVSSSGAEETQYF. Here the CDR3 DNA reads TGTGCCAGCAGTTTAGTGTCATCTAGCGGGGCAGAAGAGACCCAGTACTTC.

The J gene is TRBJ1-1, the V gene TRBV10-3; 7 nucleotides match TRBD1. Trimming removed 5 bases from V and 7 bases from J; junction bases left unmatched: 4. Germline V gene lookup returns CDR1 ENHRY and CDR2 SYGVKD. This CDR3 spans 12 amino acids. The CDR3, as DNA: TGTGCCATCAGTCTACAGGGGATTGAAGCTTTCTTT. This sequence encodes CAISLQGIEAFF.

The chain combines TRBV25-1 with TRBJ2-1, with 8 bases fitting TRBD2. From germline, CDR1 is MGHDK and CDR2 SYGVNS. V was pared by 3 bases and J by 9 bases, with 7 bases of the junction left unmatched. The CDR3 runs 14 residues. CDR3 region: CASSEQIAGLEQFF. CDR3 DNA: TGTGCCAGCAGTGAGCAAATAGCGGGACTTGAGCAGTTCTTC. The whole variable domain, remainder taken from reference TRBV25-1 and TRBJ2-1, is EADIYQTPRYLVIGTGKKITLECSQTMGHDKMYWYQQDPGMELHLIHYSYGVNSTEKGDLSSESTVSRIRTEHFPLTLESARPSHTSQYLCASSEQIAGLEQFFGPGTRLTVL.

The chain employs TRBV7-2 and TRBJ2-7; tentative D call: TRBD2 (6 bases). This CDR3 spans 14 amino acids. V was pared by 2 bases and J by 7 bases, with 15 bases between. CDR1 is SGHTA, CDR2 FQGNSA, per germline. CDR3 in DNA: TGTGCCAGCAGCTTATACGGGGGTACGGCGGAGCAGTACTTC. Protein product: CASSLYGGTAEQYF.

This clone was counted only a few times. This chain connects TRBV5-4 to TRBJ2-1; D may correspond to TRBD1 or TRBD2 (6 bases each). The V gene lost 4 bases and the J gene lost 5 bases, with 16 bases spanning the gap. There are 15 residues in the CDR3. Germline loops: CDR1 SGHNT, CDR2 YYREEE (reference sequence). In DNA form, the CDR3 reads TGTGCCAGCAGCGTCGGGGGCTTTACAAACAATGAGCAGTTCTTC. It encodes CASSVGGFTNNEQFF.

This clone came up a few times. The genes are TRBV6-1 and TRBJ1-1; perhaps TRBD1 as D (6 bases). CDR1 is MNHNS and CDR2 is SASEGT in the germline V gene. The CDR3 contains 15 residues. V lost 6 bases to trimming and J lost 0 bases, with 14 bases between them. The CDR3 protein is CASRQDSFMNTEAFF. In nucleotides, the CDR3 is TGTGCCAGCAGGCAGGACAGTTTCATGAACACTGAAGCTTTCTTT.

This clone was picked up one time. The V call is TRBV7-2, the J call TRBJ2-5, with 8 bases that match TRBD2. With V trimmed by 1 base and J by 4 bases, 8 bases remained unmatched. Germline V lookup: CDR1 SGHTA, CDR2 FQGNSA. CDR3 length: 16 residues. CDR3 protein: CASSLEGSSGLETQYF. The CDR3 nucleotides read TGTGCCAGCAGCTTAGAAGGGTCTAGCGGGTTAGAGACCCAGTACTTC.

The rearrangement links TRBV7-7 to TRBJ2-2; 7 nucleotides match TRBD2. CDR3 length: 14 amino acids. Germline CDR1 and CDR2: SSHAT and FNYEAQ (reference sequence). J was trimmed by 6 bases and V by 4 bases; bases with no gene match: 5. This chain's CDR3 is CASSYQREAGELFF. The CDR3 DNA reads TGTGCCAGCAGCTACCAACGGGAGGCCGGGGAGCTGTTTTTT.

This clone has only one observation. The chain employs TRBV9 and TRBJ2-1, with D perhaps TRBD1 (5 bases). Germline V CDR1 and CDR2: SGDLS, YYNGEE. The CDR3 sequence is 15 residues long. The V end was cut by 2 bases, the J end by 0 bases, with 9 bases between. CDR3 sequence (DNA): TGTGCCAGCAGCGTCCAGGGCTCCTCCTACAATGAGCAGTTCTTC. This translates into CASSVQGSSYNEQFF. Filled out from reference TRBV9 and TRBJ2-1, the complete variable domain reads DSGVTQTPKHLITATGQRVTLRCSPRSGDLSVYWYQQSLDQGLQFLIQYYNGEERAKGNILERFSAQQFPDLHSELNLSSLELGDSALYFCASSVQGSSYNEQFFGPGTRLTVL.

The gene calls are TRBV6-5 and TRBJ1-2, with D uncertain. CDR3 length equals 13 residues. V lost 5 bases, J lost 1 base, and 8 bases lay in between. The V gene's germline CDR1 is MNHEY and CDR2 SVGAGI. This chain's CDR3 is CASSDGVNYGYTF. CDR3 nucleotide sequence: TGTGCCAGCAGTGATGGGGTTAACTATGGCTACACCTTC.

The chain carries TRBV5-6 and TRBJ2-7; 7 nucleotides line up with TRBD1. With V trimmed by 4 bases and J by 0 bases, 4 bases remained unmatched. The CDR3 spans 14 residues. Germline-derived CDR1 and CDR2 are SGHDT and YYEEEE. CDR3 residues: CASSPPGGSYEQYF. CDR3 sequence (DNA): TGTGCCAGCAGCCCTCCAGGGGGCTCCTACGAGCAGTACTTC.